This entry lists 24 T cell receptor beta chains sequenced from one sample in a study of Tregs in tolerant kidney transplant recipients. Profiling relied on immunoSEQ multiplex PCR, and the TCRdb table lists in-frame clones only, not all of them. This table holds approximately 66,000 clones, 80% to 90% found once. Specimen: Tregs from blood, collected before the transplant. These receptors all come from a human donor who received a combined kidney and bone marrow transplant.

This clone was recorded once. This chain joins TRBV14 and TRBJ2-1, with TRBD1 as a possible D gene (6 bases). CDR1 and CDR2 (germline): SGHDN, FVKESK. This CDR3 region has 14 residues. V was pared by 4 bases and J by 5 bases, with 12 bases between. DNA for the CDR3: TGTGCCAGCAGCCGCCTTGGGACACACAATGAGCAGTTCTTC. Translated, it gives CASSRLGTHNEQFF. Full variable domain (outside the CDR3, taken from reference TRBV14 and TRBJ2-1): EAGVTQFPSHSVIEKGQTVTLRCDPISGHDNLYWYRRVMGKEIKFLLHFVKESKQDESGMPNNRFLAERTGGTYSTLKVQPAELEDSGVYFCASSRLGTHNEQFFGPGTRLTVL.

This sequence joins TRBV6-1 and TRBJ2-2; TRBD1 matches 11 bases. Germline CDR1 MNHNS, CDR2 SASEGT. The ends lost 8 bases at V and 7 bases at J; junction bases unmatched: 6. This CDR3 spans 14 amino acids. The CDR3 loop reads CASGGTGGIGELFF. For the CDR3, the DNA is TGTGCCAGCGGGGGGACAGGGGGAATCGGGGAGCTGTTTTTT.

This rearrangement joins TRBV9 to TRBJ2-1; D possibly matches TRBD1 or TRBD2 (5 bases each). Trimming removed 1 base from V and 3 bases from J, with 11 bases in between. CDR3 size: 15 residues. The V gene's germline CDR1 is SGDLS and CDR2 YYNGEE. This CDR3 is CASSVRDGDYNEQFF. In nucleotides, the CDR3 is TGTGCCAGCAGCGTACGGGACGGGGACTACAATGAGCAGTTCTTC.

J is TRBJ1-6 and V is TRBV28, with TRBD1 identical over 8 bases. The CDR3 covers 15 residues. V lost 4 bases to trimming and J lost 9 bases; unmatched junction nucleotides: 8. The germline CDR1 and CDR2 sequences are MDHEN and SYDVKM. The CDR3 DNA reads TGTGCCAGCAGTTCCCCGGACAGGGTGGGTTCACCCCTCCACTTT. Encoded protein: CASSSPDRVGSPLHF.

V is TRBV5-8 and J is TRBJ2-1, with 9 bases lining up with TRBD2. The germline V gene has CDR1 SGHTS and CDR2 YDEGEE. Trimming cost V 3 bases and J 5 bases; bases outside gene matches: 15. The CDR3 consists of 18 residues. For the CDR3, the DNA is TGTGCCAGCAGCTCCCTGGTTTTTGATAGCGGGGGAAACAATGAGCAGTTCTTC. Its protein is CASSSLVFDSGGNNEQFF.

The rearrangement joins TRBV19 to TRBJ2-7, with D maybe TRBD1 (5 bases). The V gene's germline CDR1 is LNHDA and CDR2 SQIVND (reference sequence). The V end lost 3 bases, the J end lost 6 bases, and 15 bases lay between the germline ends. The CDR3 length is 14 residues. The CDR3: CASSIVDSPSEQYF. DNA for the CDR3: TGTGCCAGTAGTATCGTAGACAGCCCCTCCGAGCAGTACTTC.

The chain couples TRBV18 to TRBJ2-7; either TRBD1 or TRBD2 may supply D (6 bases each). The V and J ends lost 3 bases and 2 bases respectively, with 14 bases between them. The CDR3 length is 15 residues. Per germline, CDR1 KGHSH and CDR2 LQKENI. The CDR3 here is CASSPTAGGAYEQYF. The CDR3 nucleotides read TGTGCCAGCTCACCCACCGCCGGGGGCGCCTACGAGCAGTACTTC.

The chain employs TRBV6-6 and TRBJ2-1; D uncertain. Germline V gene lookup returns CDR1 MNHNY and CDR2 SVGAGI (reference sequence). CDR3 length: 15 residues. The V and J ends lost 2 bases and 7 bases respectively, with 15 bases between them. The CDR3 loop is CASSYGYPKGNEQFF. The CDR3 DNA reads as TGTGCCAGCAGTTACGGCTACCCCAAAGGGAATGAGCAGTTCTTC.

This clone was observed a few times. This sequence joins TRBV6-6 and TRBJ1-3; unclear D gene. Trimming stripped 10 bases from V and 2 bases from J, with 6 bases between. From germline, CDR1 is MNHNY and CDR2 SVGAGI (reference sequence). The CDR3 is 11 amino acids. CDR3 region: CATSAGNTIYF. The CDR3 DNA sequence: TGTGCCACCTCGGCTGGAAACACCATATATTTT.

The DNA of the CDR3 is TGTGCCATCAGTGCTTTGGGGGCCGCTAAGACAGATACGCAGTATTTT. Amino acids: CAISALGAAKTDTQYF. The V call is TRBV10-3, the J call TRBJ2-3; weak D call: TRBD1 (6 bases). Germline V gene data show CDR1 as ENHRY and CDR2 as SYGVKD. This CDR3 has 16 residues. Trimming cost V 4 bases and J 3 bases, with 17 bases left between them.

The chain uses TRBV2 and TRBJ2-2, with D perhaps matching TRBD1 (6 bases). This CDR3 region has 15 residues. Trimming removed 1 base at V and 6 bases at J, with 12 bases between. CDR1 is SNHLY, CDR2 FYNNEI, per germline. CDR3 region: CASSEGGGGAGELFF. In DNA, the CDR3 is TGTGCCAGCAGTGAAGGAGGGGGTGGGGCCGGGGAGCTGTTTTTT.

V usage is TRBV18 and J usage is TRBJ1-1; 10 positions match TRBD1. Germline V gives CDR1 KGHSH, CDR2 LQKENI. V dropped 6 bases and J dropped 4; count of bases not matched to a gene: 14. CDR3 length: 17 residues. CDR3 DNA sequence: TGTGCCAGCTCTCGAAACCCGGGACAGGGGTCTAGCACTGAAGCTTTCTTT. This sequence encodes CASSRNPGQGSSTEAFF.

The rearrangement links TRBV20-1 to TRBJ1-4, with D possibly matching TRBD1 (5 bases). Germline CDR1 reads DFQATT; CDR2 reads SNEGSKA (reference sequence). Trimming pared 7 bases from V and 8 bases from J, leaving 11 bases between. The CDR3 sequence is 11 residues long. The CDR3 spells CSGRWGEKLFF. The CDR3 DNA reads as TGCAGTGGTCGTTGGGGCGAAAAACTGTTTTTT.

The rearrangement joins TRBV5-5 to TRBJ2-7, with unresolved D. CDR1 and CDR2 (germline): SGHKS, YYEKEE (reference sequence). Trimming cost V 3 bases and J 2 bases, with 3 bases left between them. This CDR3 has 11 residues. Here the CDR3 reads CASSSAYEQYF. The CDR3, as DNA: TGTGCCAGCAGCTCCGCCTACGAGCAGTACTTC.

This clone was recorded only once. This rearrangement joins TRBV14 to TRBJ2-6; no reliable D call. The CDR3 length is 19 residues. Trimming took 1 base from V and 0 from J, leaving 16 bases between them. Germline V CDR1 and CDR2: SGHDN, FVKESK. CDR3 nucleotides: TGTGCCAGCAGCCAAGTACGGGCCAGGTCCATCTCTGGGGCCAACGTCCTGACTTTC. Encoded protein: CASSQVRARSISGANVLTF.

This sequence joins TRBV27 and TRBJ2-7, with TRBD1 as a possible D gene (5 bases). From germline, CDR1 is MNHEY and CDR2 SMNVEV (reference sequence). The CDR3 covers 15 residues. V was pared by 2 bases and J by 2 bases, with 13 bases between. CDR3 sequence reads: CASSLGAARTYEQYF. The CDR3 DNA sequence: TGTGCCAGCAGTTTAGGGGCGGCCCGAACCTACGAGCAGTACTTC.

The chain uses TRBV19 and TRBJ2-1; no clear D gene. Per germline, CDR1 LNHDA and CDR2 SQIVND (reference sequence). The CDR3 consists of 17 residues. Trimming cost V 1 base and J 1 base, with 14 bases left between them. CDR3 sequence reads: CASSIVSGGLSYNEQFF. The CDR3 DNA is TGTGCCAGTAGTATAGTCTCTGGCGGCCTGTCCTACAATGAGCAGTTCTTC.

The V gene is TRBV9, the J gene TRBJ2-7; possibly TRBD2 for D (6 bases). The CDR3 spans 15 residues. Germline loops: CDR1 SGDLS, CDR2 YYNGEE. With 0 bases removed from V and 2 bases from J, the gap between germline ends came to 12 bases. CDR3 amino acids: CASSVDGTGAYEQYF. The CDR3 nucleotides read TGTGCCAGCAGCGTAGATGGGACTGGGGCCTACGAGCAGTACTTC. Full variable domain (rest looked up from reference TRBV9 and TRBJ2-7): DSGVTQTPKHLITATGQRVTLRCSPRSGDLSVYWYQQSLDQGLQFLIQYYNGEERAKGNILERFSAQQFPDLHSELNLSSLELGDSALYFCASSVDGTGAYEQYFGPGTRLTVT.

The V call is TRBV2, the J call TRBJ2-7; 12 bases line up with TRBD1. The length of the CDR3 is 16 residues. V was clipped by 5 bases and J by 3 bases; unmatched bases: 8. Germline CDR1 reads SNHLY; CDR2 reads FYNNEI. In DNA form, the CDR3 reads TGTGCCAGCAGTTTATCTTGGGACAGGGGGCTCTACGAGCAGTACTTC. Protein product: CASSLSWDRGLYEQYF.

The V and J genes are TRBV19 and TRBJ1-2; D is undetermined. CDR1 LNHDA and CDR2 SQIVND come from the germline V gene (reference sequence). The CDR3 is 17 amino acids. Trimming took 5 bases from V and 4 from J, leaving 23 bases between them. The CDR3 spells CASSQGVGGLWAYGYTF. CDR3 in DNA: TGTGCCAGTAGTCAAGGCGTAGGAGGCCTTTGGGCCTATGGCTACACCTTC.

The chain links TRBV25-1 to TRBJ1-1; D not resolved. V lost 6 bases and J lost 8, with 19 bases in between. Germline-derived CDR1 and CDR2 are MGHDK and SYGVNS. This CDR3 comprises 14 residues. CDR3 residues: CASSGLRESQEAFF. CDR3 DNA sequence: TGTGCCAGCAGCGGGCTGAGGGAGAGTCAAGAAGCTTTCTTT.

This clone was recorded once. CDR3 amino acids: CASSDGDGAWEQETQYF. CDR3 nucleotides: TGTGCCAGCAGCGACGGGGACGGAGCTTGGGAGCAAGAGACCCAGTACTTC. The chain joins TRBV7-2 to TRBJ2-5; D is possibly TRBD1 or TRBD2 (5 bases each). Trimming shortened V by 5 bases and J by 2 bases, and 21 bases separated the two germline ends. CDR1 and CDR2 from the germline V gene are SGHTA and FQGNSA. The CDR3 runs 17 residues. Full variable domain (outside the CDR3, taken from reference TRBV7-2 and TRBJ2-5): GAGVSQSPSNKVTEKGKDVELRCDPISGHTALYWYRQSLGQGLEFLIYFQGNSAPDKSGLPSDRFSAERTGGSVSTLTIQRTQQEDSAVYLCASSDGDGAWEQETQYFGPGTRLLVL.

This clone was seen only once. The chain recombines TRBV20-1 with TRBJ2-7; the D is unclear. CDR1 and CDR2 (germline): DFQATT, SNEGSKA (reference sequence). The CDR3 is 10 residues long. V was pared by 3 bases and J by 6 bases, with 6 bases between. The CDR3 protein is CSASWSEQYF. CDR3 nucleotide sequence: TGCAGTGCTAGTTGGTCCGAGCAGTACTTC.

The rearrangement joins TRBV5-1 to TRBJ2-7; D is perhaps TRBD1 or TRBD2 (5 bases each). This CDR3 is 17 amino acids long. Germline CDR1 is SGHRS and CDR2 is YFSETQ. Trimming removed 0 bases from V and 7 bases from J, with 23 bases in between. The CDR3 here is CASSLEPGPGSWGEQYF. The DNA of the CDR3 is TGCGCCAGCAGCTTGGAGCCGGGGCCGGGATCATGGGGTGAGCAGTACTTC.